Each of the 20 T cell receptor beta chains below was sequenced from the same sample in a study of blood T cell repertoires in COVID-19. TCRdb keeps only in-frame clones here, not all; method: immunoSEQ multiplex PCR. Of over 250,000 clones detected, roughly 91% appear once; the ten largest clones hold more than 1.5%. The sequencing sample was made of PBMCs or T cells enriched from blood (not recorded which). These receptors originate from a woman aged 55 to 70 who had recovered from COVID-19.

This rearrangement joins TRBV19 to TRBJ2-2, with D perhaps TRBD2 (8 bases). Trimming shortened V by 6 bases and J by 1 base, and 18 bases separated the two germline ends. This CDR3 is 17 amino acids long. Looked up from germline, CDR1 is LNHDA and CDR2 is SQIVND (reference sequence). CDR3 region: CASRHPGGGLNTGELFF. The CDR3 DNA sequence: TGTGCCAGTAGGCACCCGGGAGGGGGCTTGAACACCGGGGAGCTGTTTTTT.

Regarding this clone: Other DNA sequences from this sample encode an identical CDR3 as well. The rearrangement joins TRBV9 to TRBJ1-1; 7 bases are shared with TRBD1. J gave up 1 base and V 0 bases, and 0 bases lay outside the gene matches. This CDR3 is 14 amino acids long. The germline CDR1 and CDR2 sequences are SGDLS and YYNGEE. As DNA, the CDR3 is TGTGCCAGCAGCGTAGGGACAGGGAACACTGAAGCTTTCTTT. Translating gives CASSVGTGNTEAFF. Full variable domain (rest looked up from reference TRBV9 and TRBJ1-1): DSGVTQTPKHLITATGQRVTLRCSPRSGDLSVYWYQQSLDQGLQFLIQYYNGEERAKGNILERFSAQQFPDLHSELNLSSLELGDSALYFCASSVGTGNTEAFFGQGTRLTVV.

The chain joins TRBV30 to TRBJ2-1, with D possibly matching TRBD2 (5 bases). The V end lost 3 bases, the J end lost 0 bases, and 9 bases lay between the germline ends. The germline CDR1 and CDR2 sequences are GTSNPN and SVGIG (reference sequence). This CDR3 comprises 14 residues. This chain's CDR3 is CAWRRRSSYNEQFF. The CDR3 DNA sequence: TGTGCCTGGAGGAGGAGGAGCTCCTACAATGAGCAGTTCTTC.

This sequence joins TRBV28 and TRBJ1-3; TRBD1 aligns across 9 bases. This CDR3 spans 16 amino acids. J was trimmed by 2 bases and V by 4 bases; bases with no gene match: 6. Germline V CDR1 and CDR2: MDHEN, SYDVKM. In DNA form, the CDR3 reads TGTGCCAGCAGTTCAATAGACAGGGGGACTGGAAACACCATATATTTT. It is translated as CASSSIDRGTGNTIYF.

The chain couples TRBV7-8 to TRBJ1-6; D gene unclear. This CDR3 spans 17 amino acids. The germline V gene has CDR1 SGHVS and CDR2 FQNEAQ. V lost 3 bases, J lost 4 bases, and 16 bases lay in between. CDR3 loop: CASSFLSIDRYNSPLHF. The DNA of the CDR3 is TGTGCCAGCAGCTTTCTCTCTATTGATCGGTATAATTCACCCCTCCACTTT.

The CDR3 nucleotides read TGTGCCAGCAGCTCGCGGACAGGGGACAATGAGCAGTTCTTC. Protein: CASSSRTGDNEQFF. The chain uses TRBV11-3 and TRBJ2-1; 9 bases line up with TRBD1. CDR3 length: 14 residues. Germline CDR1 is SGHNT and CDR2 is YENEEA. V gave up 4 bases and J gave up 5 bases; unmatched junction bases: 3.

The chain is built from TRBV7-3 and TRBJ2-1; TRBD2 agrees at 13 bases. CDR3 size: 18 residues. V trimming: 4 bases; J trimming: 5 bases; junction bases outside the gene matches: 11. Germline V lookup: CDR1 SGHTA, CDR2 FQGTGA. CDR3 DNA sequence: TGTGCCAGCAGCTCCCGGACTAGCGGGAGAATATTCGACAATGAGCAGTTCTTC. It codes for CASSSRTSGRIFDNEQFF.

The V gene is TRBV7-9, the J gene TRBJ2-7; no definite D call. V shed 5 bases and J shed 1 base, with 15 bases lying between them. Germline CDR1 reads SEHNR; CDR2 reads FQNEAQ (reference sequence). This CDR3 region has 15 residues. The CDR3 loop is CASSPQLSGSYEQYF. CDR3 sequence (DNA): TGTGCCAGCAGCCCCCAGCTGTCAGGATCCTACGAGCAGTACTTC.

The genes are TRBV5-1 and TRBJ1-1, with D uncertain. V was shortened by 4 bases and J by 3 bases, with 13 bases between the two germline ends. This CDR3 is built from 14 residues. The germline CDR1 and CDR2 sequences are SGHRS and YFSETQ. The CDR3 loop is CASSPGLADTEAFF. The CDR3 coding sequence is TGCGCCAGCAGCCCAGGACTCGCCGACACTGAAGCTTTCTTT. Filled out from reference TRBV5-1 and TRBJ1-1, the complete variable domain reads KAGVTQTPRYLIKTRGQQVTLSCSPISGHRSVSWYQQTPGQGLQFLFEYFSETQRNKGNFPGRFSGRQFSNSRSEMNVSTLELGDSALYLCASSPGLADTEAFFGQGTRLTVV.

This chain links TRBV7-9 with TRBJ2-7, with 10 bases lining up with TRBD1. Germline CDR1 reads SEHNR; CDR2 reads FQNEAQ (reference sequence). J gave up 5 bases and V 5 bases, and 3 bases lay outside the gene matches. CDR3 length: 13 amino acids. The chain's CDR3 is CASSGTGEDEQYF. The DNA for the CDR3 is TGTGCCAGCAGCGGGACAGGGGAAGACGAGCAGTACTTC.

The chain joins TRBV5-4 to TRBJ1-2, with 9 nucleotides matching TRBD1. Germline CDR1 and CDR2: SGHNT and YYREEE (reference sequence). The CDR3 has 15 residues. The V gene end was trimmed by 0 bases and the J gene end by 2 bases; junction bases not matched to a gene: 2. The chain's CDR3 is CASSLAGTGNYGYTF. The DNA for the CDR3 is TGTGCCAGCAGCTTGGCCGGGACAGGGAACTATGGCTACACCTTC.

The chain links TRBV6-5 to TRBJ1-1; TRBD1 might be the D (6 bases). Germline CDR1 is MNHEY and CDR2 is SVGAGI. This CDR3 region has 14 residues. V lost 7 bases to trimming and J lost 5 bases, with 17 bases between them. CDR3 DNA: TGTGCCAGCATCCCGCTCGGGGGGCGGACTGAAGCTTTCTTT. Translation: CASIPLGGRTEAFF.

The chain combines TRBV5-6 with TRBJ1-2, with 10 bases aligning to TRBD1. V lost 4 bases and J lost 8; bases outside the gene matches: 5. The CDR3 has 13 residues. CDR1 is SGHDT and CDR2 is YYEEEE in the germline V gene. CDR3 coding DNA: TGTGCCAGCAGCCCCGGGACAGGGGTCGGCTACACCTTC. This codes for CASSPGTGVGYTF.

V usage is TRBV12-5 and J usage is TRBJ1-4; a weak D match, TRBD1 (6 bases). Germline V lookup: CDR1 LGHNT, CDR2 FRNRAP. The V and J ends lost 2 bases and 4 bases respectively, with 17 bases between them. CDR3 length: 17 residues. The CDR3 loop is CASGLNRAGLLNEKLFF. The CDR3 coding sequence is TGTGCTAGTGGTTTGAACAGGGCGGGACTACTTAATGAAAAACTGTTTTTT.

The rearrangement links TRBV24-1 to TRBJ2-2; D is possibly TRBD2 (6 bases). This CDR3 has 15 residues. Trimming left V 8 bases short and J 2 bases short, with 14 bases between. The V gene's germline CDR1 is KGHDR and CDR2 SFDVKD. The CDR3 region has the DNA TGTGCCACCACCGCGGGACTTCCAAACACCGGGGAGCTGTTTTTT. Protein: CATTAGLPNTGELFF.

This CDR3 is CAWSGLARFYEQYF. The CDR3 coding sequence is TGTGCCTGGAGTGGGTTAGCCAGATTCTACGAGCAGTACTTC. The chain joins TRBV30 to TRBJ2-7, with unresolved D. Per the germline V gene, CDR1 is GTSNPN and CDR2 is SVGIG (reference sequence). The V gene lost 1 base and the J gene lost 3 bases, with 13 bases spanning the gap. The CDR3 has 14 residues.

A word on this clone: Within the sample, other DNA sequences also encode this same CDR3. This chain links TRBV30 with TRBJ1-3; D is uncertain. The V end lost 0 bases, the J end lost 7 bases, and 4 bases lay between the germline ends. The CDR3 covers 11 residues. Germline assignment: CDR1 GTSNPN and CDR2 SVGIG (reference sequence). The DNA for the CDR3 is TGTGCCTGGAGTGTACTTAACACCATATATTTT. Residues: CAWSVLNTIYF.

The chain employs TRBV7-3 and TRBJ1-6; D is uncertain. This CDR3 region has 15 residues. CDR1 and CDR2 (germline): SGHTA, FQGTGA. Trimming pared 2 bases from V and 8 bases from J, leaving 13 bases between. The chain's CDR3 is CASSLHGGGYSPLHF. The DNA of the CDR3 is TGTGCCAGCAGCTTACATGGAGGCGGGTATTCACCCCTCCACTTT.

This sequence joins TRBV7-2 and TRBJ2-6; unclear D gene. Deletions cut 1 base from V and 2 bases from J, with 6 bases between. The CDR3 extends over 15 amino acids. From germline, CDR1 is SGHTA and CDR2 FQGNSA. Written as DNA, the CDR3 is TGTGCCAGCAGCTTAGGTCTCCCTGGGGCCAACGTCCTGACTTTC. Its translation: CASSLGLPGANVLTF.

The chain couples TRBV6-5 to TRBJ2-1; D possibly corresponds to TRBD2 (5 bases). From germline, CDR1 is MNHEY and CDR2 SVGAGI. This CDR3 spans 14 amino acids. V lost 7 bases to trimming and J lost 6 bases, with 16 bases between them. The CDR3 sequence: CASTRGEPPNEQFF. The CDR3 DNA reads as TGTGCCAGCACCCGGGGTGAGCCCCCCAATGAGCAGTTCTTC.